These 12 T cell receptor beta chains came from one sample sequenced in a study of T-cell memory formation after mild COVID-19. TCRdb itself ran the 5' RACE reads through MiXCR, one entry per CDR3 protein. The sample records 250,000 to 350,000 distinct CDR3 sequences, about a sixth being singletons. Sequencing was done on a sample of PBMCs or a T cell subset sorted from them (not recorded which). The receptors derive from a man younger than 30 who had mild COVID-19 (a few samples of this study predate the infection). Cell type and time point are not known.

This clonotype was detected a few times. The chain has TRBV20-1 and TRBJ2-3, with 12 nucleotides matching TRBD2. Germline CDR1 is DFQATT and CDR2 is SNEGSKA (reference sequence). This CDR3 spans 16 amino acids. Trimming cost V 3 bases and J 2 bases; bases outside gene matches: 6. This CDR3 reads CSARDGLAGTTDTQYF. In DNA, the CDR3 is TGCAGTGCTAGGGATGGACTAGCGGGGACCACAGATACGCAGTATTTT.

This clonotype was picked up many times. This sequence joins TRBV4-3 and TRBJ2-3; D is perhaps TRBD2 (5 bases). Germline loops: CDR1 LGHNA, CDR2 YSLEER. This CDR3 region has 15 residues. The ends were cut back, 1 base at V and 2 bases at J, with 10 bases in the middle. CDR3 residues: CASSQGNSDTDTQYF. CDR3 nucleotides: TGCGCCAGCAGCCAAGGGAATAGCGACACAGATACGCAGTATTTT.

This clonotype has just a few counts. The chain joins TRBV4-1 to TRBJ2-1, with a weak D call TRBD1 (6 bases). This CDR3 spans 18 amino acids. V lost 0 bases and J lost 8, with 23 bases in between. Germline CDR1 is MGHRA and CDR2 is YSYEKL. The DNA of the CDR3 is TGCGCCAGCAGCCAAGAGGGGGCTGGTGTGGGACAACTTTATGAGCAGTTCTTC. Amino acids: CASSQEGAGVGQLYEQFF.

The V gene is TRBV6-2 or TRBV6-3, the J gene TRBJ2-2, with 8 bases lining up with TRBD1. Germline values: CDR1 MNHEY, CDR2 SVGEGT. The V gene end was trimmed by 6 bases and the J gene end by 3 bases; junction bases not matched to a gene: 9. The CDR3 contains 16 residues. In nucleotides, the CDR3 is TGTGCCAGCAGGAAAACAGGGGGACTGTACACCGGGGAGCTGTTTTTT. Protein: CASRKTGGLYTGELFF.

This clonotype came up a few times. The chain is built from TRBV28 and TRBJ2-5, with D possibly matching TRBD1 (6 bases). CDR1 and CDR2 from the germline V gene are MDHEN and SYDVKM. Trimming cost V 3 bases and J 0 bases, with 14 bases left between them. This CDR3 spans 16 amino acids. DNA for the CDR3: TGTGCCAGCAGTTTCGGGGCAGCAGGGGACCAAGAGACCCAGTACTTC. Translation: CASSFGAAGDQETQYF.

This clonotype has a handful of counts. The chain couples TRBV7-9 to TRBJ2-7; 7 bases line up with TRBD1. The ends lost 5 bases at V and 0 bases at J; junction bases unmatched: 4. Germline V lookup: CDR1 SEHNR, CDR2 FQNEAQ (reference sequence). The CDR3 contains 14 residues. The CDR3 DNA sequence: TGTGCCAGCAGCCGCCAGGGGGACTCCTACGAGCAGTACTTC. Protein product: CASSRQGDSYEQYF.

This clonotype appeared many times. V is TRBV15 and J is TRBJ2-7, with unresolved D. The CDR3 consists of 16 residues. V lost 0 bases and J lost 1, with 13 bases in between. Germline values: CDR1 LNHNV, CDR2 YYDKDF (reference sequence). The CDR3 here is CATSRDRPGLSYEQYF. The CDR3, as DNA: TGTGCCACCAGCAGAGATCGACCGGGTCTGTCCTACGAGCAGTACTTC.

The chain combines TRBV20-1 with TRBJ2-1; 9 bases agree with TRBD2. CDR3 size: 14 residues. The germline V gene encodes CDR1 DFQATT and CDR2 SNEGSKA (reference sequence). The V and J ends lost 4 bases and 8 bases, in that order; junction bases with no gene match: 9. Written as DNA, the CDR3 is TGCAGTGCTAAAGGACTAGCGATTGCCGATGAGCAGTTCTTC. Its translation is CSAKGLAIADEQFF.

The rearrangement links TRBV4-2 to TRBJ2-7; unclear D gene. The CDR3 runs to 14 residues. Germline V CDR1 and CDR2: LGHNA, YNFKEQ. Trimming shortened V by 2 bases and J by 4 bases, and 12 bases separated the two germline ends. Here the CDR3 DNA reads TGTGCCAGCAGCCAAATCGGACCATATTACGAGCAGTACTTC. The encoded protein is CASSQIGPYYEQYF.

The chain recombines TRBV5-6 with TRBJ1-1, with D perhaps matching TRBD1 (5 bases). The germline V gene encodes CDR1 SGHDT and CDR2 YYEEEE. V was clipped by 3 bases and J by 11 bases, with 29 bases between them. This CDR3 has 17 residues. The CDR3 DNA reads TGTGCCAGCAGCTCAATTAGGCAGGGCAGTGGACGAATAAGGGCTTTCTTT. Its protein product is CASSSIRQGSGRIRAFF.

This clonotype was picked up a small number of times. V and J are TRBV4-1 and TRBJ1-2; D not resolved. Germline V lookup: CDR1 MGHRA, CDR2 YSYEKL. The CDR3 consists of 16 residues. The V end was cut by 3 bases, the J end by 0 bases, with 14 bases between. CDR3 sequence (DNA): TGCGCCAGCAGCCATACCCCGAGGGATACTAACTATGGCTACACCTTC. As protein: CASSHTPRDTNYGYTF.

The chain carries TRBV7-2 and TRBJ2-2; no clear D gene. From germline, CDR1 is SGHTA and CDR2 FQGNSA. There are 14 residues in the CDR3. Trimming shortened V by 6 bases and J by 2 bases, and 10 bases separated the two germline ends. DNA of the CDR3: TGTGCCAGCAGAGAGGACGGAAACACCGGGGAGCTGTTTTTT. Protein product: CASREDGNTGELFF.